Listed here is a single TCR beta chain. Its matching antigen is unknown. The same CDR3 is also encoded by other DNA sequences in this sample. Sequenced by immunoSEQ multiplex PCR; TCRdb stores in-frame clones only, minus some. Of approximately 100,000 clones listed, 67% are singletons. The donors, healthy adults who were HIV-negative, had experienced no recent acute infections or vaccinations. This sample is part of a study of shared clonotypes between healthy human individuals. General study points: Of the naive CD4 clonotypes, about 5.4% were shared across a handful of donors.

CDR1 SEHNR and CDR2 FQNEAQ come from the germline V gene (reference sequence). There are 14 residues in the CDR3. Trimming took off 0 bases at V and 2 bases at J, with 7 bases between the two ends. This chain links TRBV7-9 with TRBJ2-5; D gene unclear. The source is a man aged 25 to 45 in good health. Sequencing was carried out using memory CD8+ T cells sorted from blood. The subset is: CD45RO+ cells pooled with CCR7-negative TemRA cells. CDR3 DNA sequence: TGTGCCAGCAGCTTAGCGTCCGTACAAGAGACCCAGTACTTC. As protein: CASSLASVQETQYF.